This entry describes one T cell receptor beta chain. Antigen: not known. Each TCR beta cDNA library carried unique molecular identifiers. From around 1 to 10 million T cells, 550,000 or so cDNA molecules were obtained. TCRdb re-called the PCR reads with MiXCR, one entry per CDR3 protein. The sample has hundreds of thousands of distinct CDR3 sequences, under 55% seen once. Unmatched junction bases numbered 5, after V lost 7 bases and J lost 6 bases. The germline V gene encodes CDR1 MDHEN and CDR2 SYDVKM. The CDR3 loop spans 12 amino acids. This specimen belongs to a study of post-analysis software for immune sequencing data. The overall study: Disease trajectories encompassed relapsing-remitting, secondary progressive and progressive-relapsing multiple sclerosis. Overall study results and limits: F-measure co-clustering was strong for batch-matched samples. TRBV5-6, TRBV5-1 and TRBV20-1 were among several TRBV segments more frequent in patients than controls. Significantly lower normalized Chao1 diversity was seen in multiple sclerosis patients than in controls.

This chain connects TRBV28 to TRBJ2-7; 8 nucleotides agree with TRBD2. The origin of this receptor is a girl aged 10 to 17 with multiple sclerosis. Specimen: blood. The CDR3 coding sequence is TGTGCCAGCACGGGGGGGCATGGCGAGCAGTACTTC. Protein: CASTGGHGEQYF.